The rows below give T cell receptor beta chains drawn from one sample of a study of blood T cell repertoires in COVID-19. Data came from immunoSEQ multiplex PCR; TCRdb stores just in-frame clones and leaves some out. This sample carries about 44,000 clones, approximately 88% of them seen once, and the ten largest clones take 1% to 1.5%. Specimen: peripheral blood. The receptors originated from a woman aged 40 to 55 with acute or convalescent COVID-19. CDR3s include the opening cysteine and the closing phenylalanine or tryptophan. Fields, in order: V gene, CDR3 length, clone size, J gene, D gene, CDR3 DNA, CDR3 protein. A D gene is named only where the DNA matches it firmly. The listing skips clone size in some rows; elsewhere it reads once, few, many or a size class.

TRBV5-4	13	NA	TRBJ2-5	NA	TGTGCCAGCAGTTTCCGGGGGGCTGAGACCCAGTACTTC	CASSFRGAETQYF
TRBV19	14	NA	TRBJ1-4	NA	TGTGCCAGTAGTGAGCAGGCAACTAATGAAAAACTGTTTTTT	CASSEQATNEKLFF
TRBV28	13	NA	TRBJ2-7	NA	TGTGCCAGCAGGGTGACTTCGTCCTACGAGCAGTACTTC	CASRVTSSYEQYF
TRBV5-1	13	NA	TRBJ1-1	NA	TGCGCCAGCAGCTTTTCAGGAAACACTGAAGCTTTCTTT	CASSFSGNTEAFF
TRBV5-4	14	NA	TRBJ2-7	NA	TGTGCCAGCAGCCCGGACAGCCGATCCTACGAGCAGTACTTC	CASSPDSRSYEQYF
TRBV4-2	14	once	TRBJ1-1	TRBD1	TGTGCCAGCAGCCTTGGGACAGGGAACACTGAAGCTTTCTTT	CASSLGTGNTEAFF
TRBV12-3/TRBV12-4	13	NA	TRBJ2-7	NA	TGTGCCAGCAGTTTCGGACATTCCTACGAGCAGTACTTC	CASSFGHSYEQYF
TRBV5-1	15	NA	TRBJ2-1	TRBD2	TGCGCCAGCAGCTTGGCTCCCGGGGGGGACAATGAGCAGTTCTTC	CASSLAPGGDNEQFF
TRBV6-1	16	NA	TRBJ1-4	NA	TGTGCCAGCAGTGAAGCCCCCTCGCGGAGTAATGAAAAACTGTTTTTT	CASSEAPSRSNEKLFF
TRBV4-1	13	NA	TRBJ1-4	NA	TGCGCCAGCAGCCGCGGACATAATGAAAAACTGTTTTTT	CASSRGHNEKLFF